These 8 T cell receptor beta chains came from one sample sequenced in a study of cytomegalovirus exposure and HLA in healthy donors. PCR primers comprised 60 Vbeta and 13 Jbeta primers. Sequencing was performed with immunoSEQ multiplex PCR; in TCRdb, only in-frame clones are kept and a portion is missing. The sample lists under 200,000 clones, less than 75% occurring once. Sample: PBMCs. The receptors derive from a girl aged 10-17 years in good health and CMV-seronegative.

The chain has TRBV5-1 and TRBJ1-1; the D gene is possibly TRBD1 (5 bases). V gave up 4 bases and J gave up 1 base, with 11 bases separating them. This CDR3 contains 14 residues. From germline, CDR1 is SGHRS and CDR2 YFSETQ. The CDR3 protein is CASSIGHKNTEAFF. For the CDR3, the DNA is TGCGCCAGCAGCATCGGACACAAGAACACTGAAGCTTTCTTT.

This clone turned up a few times. The chain links TRBV27 to TRBJ2-7; D is ambiguous. CDR1 is MNHEY, CDR2 SMNVEV, per germline (reference sequence). The CDR3 is 14 amino acids. V shed 5 bases and J shed 0 bases, with 11 bases lying between them. CDR3 sequence (DNA): TGTGCCAGCAGTCGGCCAGGAAGCTCCTACGAGCAGTACTTC. It yields the protein CASSRPGSSYEQYF.

V and J are TRBV21-1 and TRBJ1-5. TRBV21-1 is a recognized pseudogene. This CDR3 contains 16 residues. CDR3 sequence (DNA): TGTGCCAGCAGCAAAGGGTGCGGTCGGAGCAATCAGCCCCAGCATTTT. As protein: CASSKGCGRSNQPQHF.

The chain employs TRBV7-2 and TRBJ2-1; no definite D call. V shed 1 base and J shed 6 bases, with 7 bases lying between them. CDR1 SGHTA and CDR2 FQGNSA come from the germline V gene. The CDR3 spans 13 residues. The CDR3: CASSLVAPNEQFF. CDR3 nucleotide sequence: TGTGCCAGCAGCTTAGTTGCGCCCAATGAGCAGTTCTTC.

The chain has TRBV28 and TRBJ1-2; 7 bases are shared with TRBD1. CDR1 is MDHEN, CDR2 SYDVKM, per germline. J lost 3 bases, V lost 5 bases, and 3 bases had no gene match. The CDR3 is 13 amino acids. CDR3 sequence (DNA): TGTGCCAGCAGTCCCGGGACAGACTATGGCTACACCTTC. Amino acids: CASSPGTDYGYTF.

The V gene is TRBV7-3, the J gene TRBJ1-1, with D unclear. Trimming cost V 1 base and J 4 bases, with 10 bases left between them. The CDR3 has 14 amino acids. Per the germline V gene, CDR1 is SGHTA and CDR2 is FQGTGA. The chain's CDR3 is CASSLRGGSTEAFF. The CDR3 DNA is TGTGCCAGCAGCTTAAGGGGTGGGAGCACTGAAGCTTTCTTT.

V usage is TRBV5-1 and J usage is TRBJ2-7; 8 bases align to TRBD1. The CDR3 totals 15 residues. The germline CDR1 and CDR2 sequences are SGHRS and YFSETQ. Trimming took 4 bases from V and 3 from J; bases not matched to a gene: 9. The CDR3 is CASSRGQGDGYEQYF. DNA of the CDR3: TGCGCCAGCAGCCGAGGACAGGGCGATGGCTACGAGCAGTACTTC.

The chain is built from TRBV4-2 and TRBJ1-1; D unclear. Per the germline V gene, CDR1 is LGHNA and CDR2 is YNFKEQ. The CDR3 is made up of 13 amino acids. V lost 3 bases, J lost 2 bases, and 7 bases lay in between. The CDR3 is CASSHHRNTEAFF. CDR3 bases: TGTGCCAGCAGCCACCACAGAAACACTGAAGCTTTCTTT.